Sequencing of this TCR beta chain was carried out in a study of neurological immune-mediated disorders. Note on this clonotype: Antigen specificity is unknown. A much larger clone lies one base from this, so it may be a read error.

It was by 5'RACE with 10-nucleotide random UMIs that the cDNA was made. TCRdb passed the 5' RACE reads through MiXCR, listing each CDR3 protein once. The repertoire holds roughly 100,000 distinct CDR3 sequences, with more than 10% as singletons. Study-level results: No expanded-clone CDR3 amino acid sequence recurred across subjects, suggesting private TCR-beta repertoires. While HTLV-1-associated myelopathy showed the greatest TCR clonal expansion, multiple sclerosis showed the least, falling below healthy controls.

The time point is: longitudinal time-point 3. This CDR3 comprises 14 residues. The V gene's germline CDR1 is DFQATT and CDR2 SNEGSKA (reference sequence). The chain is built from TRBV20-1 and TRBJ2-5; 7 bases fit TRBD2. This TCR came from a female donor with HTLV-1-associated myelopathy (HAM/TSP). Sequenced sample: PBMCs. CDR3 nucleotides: TGCAGTGCACCAGACGCGGGAGAGCAAGAGACCCGGTACTTC. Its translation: CSAPDAGEQETRYF.